The next 10 T cell receptor beta chains were all read from a single sample in a study of T cell clonality in common variable immunodeficiency (dated by TCRdb to between 2014 and 2017). The protocol used for the library was the immunoSEQ multiplex PCR assay. The clones in this table, taken by TCRdb from immuneACCESS, are in-frame only. Not every clone is retained; where verified, under half of the shortfall comes from an unresolved V gene, and the cause of the rest is unknown. The sample has about 52,000 clones on record, with no singletons. The ten top clones hold 3% to 3.5% of the sample. The material sequenced was peripheral blood mononuclear cells. These receptors were obtained from a person aged 18-70 years in good health.

Turning to this clone: The read ends 3 residues before the CDR3 terminus; that terminus is restored from the germline J gene. V usage is TRBV13 and J usage is TRBJ2-7; 11 nucleotides line up with TRBD2. Unmatched junction bases numbered 4, after V lost 6 bases and J lost 0 bases. The germline V gene has CDR1 PRHDT and CDR2 FYEKMQ (reference sequence). CDR3 size: 15 residues. The CDR3 bases that were read are TGTGCCAGCAGTACCGGGACTAGCGGCTCCTACGAG. Translated, it gives CASSTGTSGSYE. In full, the CDR3 reads CASSTGTSGSYEQYF.

This clone was seen at least ten times. Incomplete CDR3 DNA: TGTGCCAGCAGTGAAAGGATTTTAGCTACCTACGAG. Translation gives CASSERILATYE. The full CDR3 sequence reads CASSERILATYEQYF. V usage is TRBV2 and J usage is TRBJ2-7, with D unresolved. The CDR3 end is not reached by the read, which stops 3 residues before it; the germline J gene fills it in. CDR3 length: 15 amino acids. Germline assignment: CDR1 SNHLY and CDR2 FYNNEI. Deletions cut 2 bases from V and 2 bases from J, with 13 bases between. Full variable domain (outside the CDR3, taken from reference TRBV2 and TRBJ2-7): EPEVTQTPSHQVTQMGQEVILRCVPISNHLYFYWYRQILGQKVEFLVSFYNNEISEKSEIFDDQFSVERPDGSNFTLKIRSTKLEDSAMYFCASSERILATYEQYFGPGTRLTVT.

The sample holds many counts of this clone. Sequencing ends 3 residues short of the CDR3 end; the germline J gene provides the rest. The gene calls are TRBV6-4 and TRBJ1-1; tentatively, D is TRBD1 (6 bases). Germline V gives CDR1 MRHNA, CDR2 SNTAGT. This CDR3 has 13 residues. V shed 3 bases and J shed 4 bases, with 9 bases lying between them. The CDR3 spells CASSENRATEAFF. The CDR3 DNA, read in part, is TGTGCCAGCAGTGAAAACAGGGCCACTGAA.

This clone was seen a handful of times. The DNA ends 3 residues before the CDR3 does, and the rest of the CDR3 is filled in from the germline J gene. V gene TRBV5-1 combines with J gene TRBJ2-7; 7 nucleotides agree with TRBD1. V dropped 0 bases and J dropped 5; count of bases not matched to a gene: 5. Germline V lookup: CDR1 SGHRS, CDR2 YFSETQ. There are 14 residues in the CDR3. The covered CDR3 bases are TGCGCCAGCAGCTTGGAGACAGGGCGCGACGAG. Its protein is CASSLETGRDE. In full, the CDR3 is CASSLETGRDEQYF. The full variable domain, rest sourced from reference TRBV5-1 and TRBJ2-7, is KAGVTQTPRYLIKTRGQQVTLSCSPISGHRSVSWYQQTPGQGLQFLFEYFSETQRNKGNFPGRFSGRQFSNSRSEMNVSTLELGDSALYLCASSLETGRDEQYFGPGTRLTVT.

This clone was detected ten times or more. This CDR3 reads CASSLGLAGGYEQFF. The CDR3 DNA, read in part, is TGTGCCAGCAGCTTGGGGCTAGCGGGAGGCTATGAG. The chain uses TRBV5-4 and TRBJ2-1; 11 bases fit TRBD2. The read terminates 3 residues ahead of where the CDR3 ends, so the germline J gene completes it. Trimming took 0 bases from V and 8 from J; bases not matched to a gene: 4. Germline V lookup: CDR1 SGHNT, CDR2 YYREEE (reference sequence). The CDR3 runs 15 residues.

This clone was seen ten or more times. The CDR3 end lies 3 residues beyond the end of the read and is filled in from the germline J gene. This sequence joins TRBV30 and TRBJ1-3; D gene ambiguous. This CDR3 contains 11 residues. Germline lookup yields CDR1 GTSNPN and CDR2 SVGIG (reference sequence). The sequenced CDR3 bases are TGTGCAGGAGGGTCTGGAAACACC. This sequence encodes CAGGSGNT. The CDR3 reads in full as CAGGSGNTIYF.

This clone has a count of ten or more. The CDR3 goes on 3 residues after the read ends, and that part is filled in from the germline J gene. The chain uses TRBV14 and TRBJ1-2; possibly TRBD1 for D (6 bases). Germline V gene sequence: CDR1 SGHDN, CDR2 FVKESK. The CDR3 covers 15 residues. The V end was cut by 0 bases, the J end by 4 bases, with 12 bases between. The CDR3 sequence is CASSQETRGPYGYTF. The sequenced part of the CDR3 DNA is TGTGCCAGCAGCCAAGAAACCAGGGGCCCCTATGGC.

This clone has a count of ten or more. A read error may produce the germline difference seen at one junction end. The read stops 3 residues short of the end of the CDR3; the missing end is completed from the germline J gene. The chain links TRBV7-7 to TRBJ2-5, with D maybe TRBD2 (7 bases). The V gene's germline CDR1 is SSHAT and CDR2 FNYEAQ (reference sequence). The CDR3 loop spans 17 amino acids. CDR3: CASTERGPGHLQETQYF. The sequenced part of the CDR3 DNA is TGTGCTAGCACCGAGCGGGGCCCGGGACACCTTCAAGAGACC.

The sample holds a few counts of this clone. The CDR3 end lies 3 residues beyond the end of the read and is filled in from the germline J gene. The chain links TRBV18 to TRBJ1-6; 10 bases fit TRBD1. The V and J ends lost 5 bases and 2 bases, in that order; junction bases with no gene match: 15. The CDR3 extends over 20 amino acids. Germline lookup yields CDR1 KGHSH and CDR2 LQKENI. The CDR3 loop is CASSRQATGTGATYNSPLHF. The sequenced part of the CDR3 DNA is TGTGCCAGCTCAAGACAGGCTACCGGGACAGGGGCCACCTATAATTCACCC.

This clone was found many times. The read terminates 3 residues ahead of where the CDR3 ends, so the germline J gene completes it. The chain has TRBV20-1 and TRBJ1-2; D ambiguous. The V gene's germline CDR1 is DFQATT and CDR2 SNEGSKA (reference sequence). The ends were cut back, 5 bases at V and 6 bases at J, with 13 bases in the middle. The CDR3 runs 12 residues. The sequenced CDR3 bases are TGCAGTGCTCGCCGGGGTAGCGATGGC. This codes for CSARRGSDG. The entire CDR3 protein is CSARRGSDGYTF.